Following are 27 T cell receptor beta chains from one sample sequenced in a study of Tregs in tolerant kidney transplant recipients. TCRdb's table, derived via immunoSEQ multiplex PCR, lists solely in-frame clones and lacks some. The sample has over 60,000 clones, approximately 98% seen once. This sample comprised CD4+ T cells from blood, obtained before the transplant. These receptors originate from a human donor who received a combined kidney and bone marrow transplant.

This chain links TRBV28 with TRBJ2-3, with 8 bases aligning to TRBD2. Germline V gene lookup returns CDR1 MDHEN and CDR2 SYDVKM. The J segment lost 6 bases and the V segment lost 5 bases, leaving 16 bases of the junction unmatched. The CDR3 contains 17 residues. CDR3 loop: CASSRLARAGVVDTQYF. The CDR3 region has the DNA TGTGCCAGCAGTCGGTTAGCTCGAGCGGGAGTTGTGGATACGCAGTATTTT.

The chain carries TRBV14 and TRBJ2-3, with 7 nucleotides matching TRBD1. The CDR3 length is 14 residues. Per germline, CDR1 SGHDN and CDR2 FVKESK. J was trimmed by 2 bases and V by 5 bases; bases with no gene match: 4. CDR3 amino acids: CASSGRGYTDTQYF. CDR3 coding DNA: TGTGCCAGCAGCGGCAGGGGGTACACAGATACGCAGTATTTT.

V usage is TRBV7-2 and J usage is TRBJ2-5, with 7 bases aligning to TRBD2. Germline V gene lookup returns CDR1 SGHTA and CDR2 FQGNSA. The CDR3 length is 14 residues. V gave up 4 bases and J gave up 5 bases; unmatched junction bases: 7. CDR3 sequence (DNA): TGTGCCAGCAGCTCCGGGACCGGGGGGGAGACCCAGTACTTC. This codes for CASSSGTGGETQYF.

CDR3 coding DNA: TGTGCCAGCAGCCGTTACAGGGTCACCGGGGAGCTGTTTTTT. This encodes CASSRYRVTGELFF. The rearrangement uses TRBV27 and TRBJ2-2; weak D call: TRBD1 (6 bases). The CDR3 is 14 amino acids. From germline, CDR1 is MNHEY and CDR2 SMNVEV (reference sequence). Trimming shortened V by 6 bases and J by 4 bases, and 12 bases separated the two germline ends.

The chain joins TRBV5-3 to TRBJ1-4; D remains ambiguous. TRBV5-3 carries the ORF label, with uncertain function. With 4 bases removed from V and 10 bases from J, the gap between germline ends came to 17 bases. The CDR3 covers 14 residues. The CDR3 nucleotides are TGTGCCAGAAGCACAAATCCGGGAAAAGGAAAACTGTTTTTT. Encoded protein: CARSTNPGKGKLFF.

V and J are TRBV7-2 and TRBJ1-6, with 8 bases matching TRBD1. CDR3 size: 15 residues. Germline V gene sequence: CDR1 SGHTA, CDR2 FQGNSA. The V segment lost 5 bases and the J segment 7 bases; nucleotides outside the gene matches: 7. The CDR3 reads CASSADRGGNSPLHF. In nucleotides, the CDR3 is TGTGCCAGCAGCGCCGACAGGGGTGGGAATTCACCCCTCCACTTT.

The chain joins TRBV19 to TRBJ1-6; 7 bases are a match to TRBD1. The CDR3 has 14 residues. V lost 10 bases and J lost 8; bases outside the gene matches: 11. Looked up from germline, CDR1 is LNHDA and CDR2 is SQIVND (reference sequence). CDR3 sequence reads: CAISAGTDHSPLHF. The CDR3 DNA reads TGTGCCATCTCCGCCGGGACAGATCATTCACCCCTCCACTTT. The full variable domain, with the rest looked up from reference TRBV19 and TRBJ1-6, is DGGITQSPKYLFRKEGQNVTLSCEQNLNHDAMYWYRQDPGQGLRLIYYSQIVNDFQKGDIAEGYSVSREKKESFPLTVTSAQKNPTAFYLCAISAGTDHSPLHFGNGTRLTVT.

The chain recombines TRBV4-1 with TRBJ2-3, with D possibly being TRBD1 (6 bases). The CDR3 is made up of 15 amino acids. Germline V gene data show CDR1 as MGHRA and CDR2 as YSYEKL. Trimming removed 0 bases at V and 5 bases at J, with 12 bases between. The CDR3, as DNA: TGCGCCAGCAGCCAAGACGGGCAGGGGATAGATACGCAGTATTTT. It codes for CASSQDGQGIDTQYF.

This clone came up once. The gene calls are TRBV9 and TRBJ2-3; maybe TRBD2 (7 bases). CDR1 is SGDLS, CDR2 YYNGEE, per germline. V lost 0 bases to trimming and J lost 3 bases, with 14 bases between them. The CDR3 extends over 16 amino acids. The CDR3 DNA reads as TGTGCCAGCAGCGTAGACGTGGCGGGGGCTACAGATACGCAGTATTTT. This codes for CASSVDVAGATDTQYF.

The chain is built from TRBV29-1 and TRBJ2-2; 9 bases map to TRBD1. Unmatched junction bases numbered 3, after V lost 5 bases and J lost 5 bases. This CDR3 has 13 residues. The germline V gene has CDR1 SQVTM and CDR2 ANQGSEA. In nucleotides, the CDR3 is TGCAGCGTTCCACAGGGGGCGACCGGGGAGCTGTTTTTT. Its translation: CSVPQGATGELFF.

The V call is TRBV5-1, the J call TRBJ2-6, with 14 bases aligning to TRBD2. Germline V lookup: CDR1 SGHRS, CDR2 YFSETQ. V lost 0 bases, J lost 1 base, and 3 bases stayed unmatched. The CDR3 is 19 amino acids. The CDR3 nucleotides are TGCGCCAGCAGCTTGGATGGACTAGCGGGAGGATCTGGGGCCAACGTCCTGACTTTC. Its protein product is CASSLDGLAGGSGANVLTF.

The rearrangement uses TRBV11-1 and TRBJ2-1; 8 bases map to TRBD2. The CDR3 totals 14 residues. J gave up 6 bases and V 5 bases, and 6 bases lay outside the gene matches. CDR1 and CDR2 (germline): SGHAT, FQDESV (reference sequence). The CDR3 sequence is CASSNTLAANEQFF. The CDR3 nucleotides read TGTGCCAGCAGCAACACACTAGCGGCCAATGAGCAGTTCTTC.

The rearrangement links TRBV4-1 to TRBJ2-2; D may be TRBD2 (5 bases). Trimming took off 5 bases at V and 1 base at J, with 8 bases between the two ends. The germline gives CDR1 MGHRA, CDR2 YSYEKL. The CDR3 consists of 14 residues. CDR3 region: CASSLGENTGELFF. The CDR3 region has the DNA TGCGCCAGCAGCTTGGGAGAGAACACCGGGGAGCTGTTTTTT.

The chain carries TRBV2 and TRBJ1-2; D gene uncertain. CDR3 length equals 13 residues. Germline V lookup: CDR1 SNHLY, CDR2 FYNNEI. V lost 3 bases to trimming and J lost 2 bases, with 7 bases between them. The CDR3 DNA reads as TGTGCCAGCAGTGACAGAATAAACTATGGCTACACCTTC. Encoded protein: CASSDRINYGYTF.

The rearrangement uses TRBV18 and TRBJ1-1; maybe TRBD1 (5 bases). The CDR3 has 15 amino acids. Germline V lookup: CDR1 KGHSH, CDR2 LQKENI. V dropped 4 bases and J dropped 1 base, with 13 bases sitting between them. CDR3 sequence reads: CASSRLHGGNTEAFF. CDR3 DNA sequence: TGTGCCAGCTCACGACTCCACGGGGGGAACACTGAAGCTTTCTTT.

This chain uses TRBV19 with TRBJ2-3; 7 nucleotides line up with TRBD1. V dropped 9 bases and J dropped 2; count of bases not matched to a gene: 8. This CDR3 comprises 14 residues. Germline V gene data show CDR1 as LNHDA and CDR2 as SQIVND (reference sequence). CDR3 in amino acids: CASRQGPYTDTQYF. The DNA of the CDR3 is TGTGCCAGCCGACAGGGACCTTACACAGATACGCAGTATTTT.

The chain combines TRBV27 with TRBJ1-2; D gene ambiguous. Germline V lookup: CDR1 MNHEY, CDR2 SMNVEV (reference sequence). The V end was cut by 5 bases, the J end by 2 bases, with 12 bases between. The CDR3 sequence is 14 residues long. CDR3 sequence reads: CASSVTQWNYGYTF. In nucleotides, the CDR3 is TGTGCCAGCAGTGTCACACAGTGGAACTATGGCTACACCTTC.

This chain connects TRBV19 to TRBJ1-5; TRBD1 matches at 8 bases. V was pared by 5 bases and J by 5 bases, with 11 bases of the junction left unmatched. Germline values: CDR1 LNHDA, CDR2 SQIVND (reference sequence). This CDR3 contains 16 residues. In DNA form, the CDR3 reads TGTGCCAGTAGTTCAGGTTACAGGGGGTTACATCAGCCCCAGCATTTT. Its protein is CASSSGYRGLHQPQHF.

The chain uses TRBV9 and TRBJ2-1, with 14 bases matching TRBD2. V lost 4 bases to trimming and J lost 7 bases; unmatched junction nucleotides: 4. The germline CDR1 and CDR2 sequences are SGDLS and YYNGEE. The CDR3 runs 15 residues. CDR3 nucleotides: TGTGCCAGCAGCCCACGACTAGCGGGAGGGAATGAGCAGTTCTTC. It translates to CASSPRLAGGNEQFF.

The V gene is TRBV5-1, the J gene TRBJ2-2, with a tentative D call TRBD1 (5 bases). V was shortened by 5 bases and J by 1 base, with 12 bases between the two germline ends. The length of the CDR3 is 15 residues. In germline, CDR1 is SGHRS, CDR2 YFSETQ. Here the CDR3 reads CASSLQALNTGELFF. CDR3 DNA: TGCGCCAGCAGTTTACAGGCCCTGAACACCGGGGAGCTGTTTTTT.

This chain connects TRBV19 to TRBJ2-7; TRBD1 matches at 8 bases. The CDR3 covers 16 residues. The germline CDR1 and CDR2 sequences are LNHDA and SQIVND (reference sequence). Germline trimming cut 4 bases from V and 2 bases from J; bases unmatched to any gene: 10. CDR3 DNA sequence: TGTGCCAGTAGTACCCGACAGGGGTCAAGGCCCTACGAGCAGTACTTC. Encoded protein: CASSTRQGSRPYEQYF.

This clone was counted a few times. This chain uses TRBV19 with TRBJ1-5, with D possibly matching TRBD1 (5 bases). The CDR3 totals 15 residues. Between the trimmed V and J ends, which lost 6 bases and 7 bases, there was a span of 19 bases. Germline V CDR1 and CDR2: LNHDA, SQIVND (reference sequence). The chain's CDR3 is CASRGSGNGRQPQHF. The CDR3 DNA sequence: TGTGCCAGTAGAGGATCAGGGAATGGGAGGCAGCCCCAGCATTTT.

The chain links TRBV28 to TRBJ2-3; 12 bases map to TRBD2. V shed 4 bases and J 6 bases; nucleotides not matched to a gene: 8. The CDR3 spans 16 residues. In germline, CDR1 is MDHEN, CDR2 SYDVKM. CDR3 in DNA: TGTGCCAGCAGTTCTCCTAGCGGGGGGGCCAGGGATACGCAGTATTTT. Amino acid sequence: CASSSPSGGARDTQYF.

This sequence joins TRBV29-1 and TRBJ2-7, with 10 nucleotides matching TRBD1. The V segment lost 4 bases and the J segment 3 bases; nucleotides outside the gene matches: 3. This CDR3 spans 13 amino acids. Germline V lookup: CDR1 SQVTM, CDR2 ANQGSEA. The CDR3 bases are TGCAGCGTTGCCTGGACAGGGGGCTACGAGCAGTACTTC. The encoded protein is CSVAWTGGYEQYF.

The chain couples TRBV11-2 to TRBJ2-1; 8 bases match TRBD2. The length of the CDR3 is 16 residues. Germline-derived CDR1 and CDR2 are SGHAT and FQNNGV. Germline trimming cut 6 bases from V and 0 bases from J; bases unmatched to any gene: 7. The chain's CDR3 is CASRSLAGSSYNEQFF. The CDR3 DNA is TGTGCCAGCAGATCCCTAGCGGGCAGCTCCTACAATGAGCAGTTCTTC. Full variable domain (missing parts from reference TRBV11-2 and TRBJ2-1): EAGVAQSPRYKIIEKRQSVAFWCNPISGHATLYWYQQILGQGPKLLIQFQNNGVVDDSQLPKDRFSAERLKGVDSTLKIQPAKLEDSAVYLCASRSLAGSSYNEQFFGPGTRLTVL.

J is TRBJ2-2 and V is TRBV9, with 8 bases lining up with TRBD2. With 7 bases clipped from V and 1 base from J, the junction kept 6 bases outside the gene matches. CDR3 length equals 15 residues. Per germline, CDR1 SGDLS and CDR2 YYNGEE. As DNA, the CDR3 is TGTGCCAGCCGGGGGGGGTTTTTGAACACCGGGGAGCTGTTTTTT. Translated, it gives CASRGGFLNTGELFF.

CDR3 bases: TGTGCCACGCGGACTAGCGGATCCTACGAGCAGTACTTC. Its protein product is CATRTSGSYEQYF. V and J are TRBV28 and TRBJ2-7; 10 bases map to TRBD2. The germline V gene has CDR1 MDHEN and CDR2 SYDVKM. The CDR3 totals 13 residues. V trimming: 10 bases; J trimming: 1 base; junction bases outside the gene matches: 4.